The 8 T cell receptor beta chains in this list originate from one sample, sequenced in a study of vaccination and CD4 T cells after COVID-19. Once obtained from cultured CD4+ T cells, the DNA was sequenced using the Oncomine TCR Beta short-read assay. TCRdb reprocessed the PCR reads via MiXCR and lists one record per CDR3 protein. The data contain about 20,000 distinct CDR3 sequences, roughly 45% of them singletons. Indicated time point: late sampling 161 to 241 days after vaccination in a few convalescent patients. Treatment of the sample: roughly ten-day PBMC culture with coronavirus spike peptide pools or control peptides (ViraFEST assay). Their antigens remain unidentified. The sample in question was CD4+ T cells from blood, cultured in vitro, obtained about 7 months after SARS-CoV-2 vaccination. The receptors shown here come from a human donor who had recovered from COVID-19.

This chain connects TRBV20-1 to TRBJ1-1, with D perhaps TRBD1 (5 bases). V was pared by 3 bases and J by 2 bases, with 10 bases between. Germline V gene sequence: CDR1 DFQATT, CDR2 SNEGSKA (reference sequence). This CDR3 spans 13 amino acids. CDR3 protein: CSASGGINTEAFF. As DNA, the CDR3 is TGCAGTGCTAGTGGGGGGATTAACACTGAAGCTTTCTTT.

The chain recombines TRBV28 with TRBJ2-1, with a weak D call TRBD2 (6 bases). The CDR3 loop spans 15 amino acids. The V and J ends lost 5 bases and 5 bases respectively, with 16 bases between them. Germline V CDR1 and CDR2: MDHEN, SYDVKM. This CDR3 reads CASSRSGSRNNEQFF. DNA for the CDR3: TGTGCCAGCAGTCGGAGCGGGTCTAGGAACAATGAGCAGTTCTTC.

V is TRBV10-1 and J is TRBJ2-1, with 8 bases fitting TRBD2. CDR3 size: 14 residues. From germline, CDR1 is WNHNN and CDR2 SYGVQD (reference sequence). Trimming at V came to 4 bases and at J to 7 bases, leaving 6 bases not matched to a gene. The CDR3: CASSGSGRDNEQFF. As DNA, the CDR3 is TGCGCCAGCAGTGGGTCCGGGAGGGATAATGAGCAGTTCTTC.

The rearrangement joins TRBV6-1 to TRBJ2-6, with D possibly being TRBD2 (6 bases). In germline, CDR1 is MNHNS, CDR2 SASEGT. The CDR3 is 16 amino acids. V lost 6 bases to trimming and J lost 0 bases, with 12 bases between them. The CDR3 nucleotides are TGTGCCAGCAGCCGGGGGATAAGCTCTGGGGCCAACGTCCTGACTTTC. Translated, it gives CASSRGISSGANVLTF.

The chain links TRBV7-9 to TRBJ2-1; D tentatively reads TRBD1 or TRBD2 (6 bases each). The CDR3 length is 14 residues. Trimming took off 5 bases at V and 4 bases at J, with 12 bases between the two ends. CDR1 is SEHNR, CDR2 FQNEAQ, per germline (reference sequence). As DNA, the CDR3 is TGTGCCAGCAGCCCAGGGGACTGGTACAATGAGCAGTTCTTC. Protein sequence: CASSPGDWYNEQFF.

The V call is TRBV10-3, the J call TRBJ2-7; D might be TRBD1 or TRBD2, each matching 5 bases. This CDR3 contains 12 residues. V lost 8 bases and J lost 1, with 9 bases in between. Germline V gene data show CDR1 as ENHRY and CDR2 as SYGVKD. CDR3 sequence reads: CAIGDGSYEQYF. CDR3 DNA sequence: TGTGCCATCGGGGACGGTTCCTACGAGCAGTACTTC.

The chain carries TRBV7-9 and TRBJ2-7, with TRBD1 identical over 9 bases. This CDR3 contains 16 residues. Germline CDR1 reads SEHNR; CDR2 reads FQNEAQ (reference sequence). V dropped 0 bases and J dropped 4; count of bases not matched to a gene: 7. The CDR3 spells CASSLALGDRVYEQYF. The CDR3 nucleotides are TGTGCCAGCAGCTTAGCGCTCGGGGACAGGGTATACGAGCAGTACTTC.

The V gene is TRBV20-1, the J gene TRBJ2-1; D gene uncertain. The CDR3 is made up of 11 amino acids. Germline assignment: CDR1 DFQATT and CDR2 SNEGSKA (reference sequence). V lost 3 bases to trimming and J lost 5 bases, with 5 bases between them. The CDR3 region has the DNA TGCAGTGCTAGGCCCGACAATGAGCAGTTCTTC. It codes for CSARPDNEQFF.